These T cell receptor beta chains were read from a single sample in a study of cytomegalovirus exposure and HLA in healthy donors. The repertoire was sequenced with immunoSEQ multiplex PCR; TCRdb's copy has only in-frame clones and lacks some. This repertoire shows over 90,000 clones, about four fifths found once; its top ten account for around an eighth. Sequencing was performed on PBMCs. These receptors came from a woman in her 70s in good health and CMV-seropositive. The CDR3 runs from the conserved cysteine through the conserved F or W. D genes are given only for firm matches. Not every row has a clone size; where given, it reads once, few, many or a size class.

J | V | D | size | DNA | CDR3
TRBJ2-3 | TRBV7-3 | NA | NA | TGTGCCAGCAGCCCGGGTTTGGCACAAAGCACAGATACGCAGTATTTT | CASSPGLAQSTDTQYF
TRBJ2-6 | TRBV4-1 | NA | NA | TGCGCCAGCAGCCCATCGGACATCGATACCAACGTCCTGACTTTC | CASSPSDIDTNVLTF
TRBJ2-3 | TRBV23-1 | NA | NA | TGCGCCAGCAGTCAAATATTTCCCGGACTATACTCTAGCACAGATACGCAGTATTTT | CASSQIFPGLYSSTDTQYF
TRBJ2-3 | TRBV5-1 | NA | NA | TGCGCCAGCAGACCCGGAGACTTCACAGATACGCAGTATTTT | CASRPGDFTDTQYF
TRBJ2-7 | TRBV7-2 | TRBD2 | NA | TGTGCCAGCAGCTTAGTAGCGGGGGGCACCTACGAGCAGTACTTC | CASSLVAGGTYEQYF
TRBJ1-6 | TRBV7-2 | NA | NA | TGTGCCAGCAGCTTAGCTTCGGCAGGGGACTATAATTCACCCCTCCACTTT | CASSLASAGDYNSPLHF
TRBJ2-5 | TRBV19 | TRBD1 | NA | TGTGCCAGTAGGGGGACAGGGGGCGCGGAGGAGACCCAGTACTTC | CASRGTGGAEETQYF
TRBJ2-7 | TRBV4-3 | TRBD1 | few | TGCGCCAGCAGCCAAACGATTCTGGGACAGGGCTACGAGCAGTACTTC | CASSQTILGQGYEQYF
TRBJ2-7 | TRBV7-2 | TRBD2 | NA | TGTGCCAGCAGCTTGGGACTAGCGGGAGGACCGCGTTACTACGAGCAGTACTTC | CASSLGLAGGPRYYEQYF
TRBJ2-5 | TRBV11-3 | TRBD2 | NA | TGTGCCAGCAGCTTAGGTCGCGGGGGTTACCAAGAGACCCAGTACTTC | CASSLGRGGYQETQYF
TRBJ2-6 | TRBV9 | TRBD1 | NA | TGTGCCAGCAGCGGCAGACAGGGGGCAGGGGGGGCCAACGTCCTGACTTTC | CASSGRQGAGGANVLTF
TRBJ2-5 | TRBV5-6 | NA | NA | TGTGCCAGCAGCTTGGCCCATCGGGTGGAGACCCAGTACTTC | CASSLAHRVETQYF
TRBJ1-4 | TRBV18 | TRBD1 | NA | TGTGCCAGCTCACCTCGGACAGGGGGCTATGAAAAACTGTTTTTT | CASSPRTGGYEKLFF
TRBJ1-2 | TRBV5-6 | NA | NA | TGTGCCAGCAGCCATCCCACGAACACGGGCTATGGCTACACCTTC | CASSHPTNTGYGYTF
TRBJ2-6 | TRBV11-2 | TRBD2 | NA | TGTGCCAGCAGCTCCGATTGGGGGAGGGGCGCCTCTGGGGCCAACGTCCTGACTTTC | CASSSDWGRGASGANVLTF
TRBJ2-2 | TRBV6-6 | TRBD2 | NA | TGTGCCAGCAGTTACTCGTCGGGGGGGAACACCGGGGAGCTGTTTTTT | CASSYSSGGNTGELFF
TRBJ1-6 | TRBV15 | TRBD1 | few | TGTGCCACCAGCAGAGATAAGGGACAGGGGGCTCGAAATTCACCCCTCCACTTT | CATSRDKGQGARNSPLHF
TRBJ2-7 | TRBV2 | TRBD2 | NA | TGTGCCAGCAAACCGGGACTAGCGGGTTCCTACGAGCAGTACTTC | CASKPGLAGSYEQYF
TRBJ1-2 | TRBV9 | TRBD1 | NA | TGTGCCAGCAGCGTGGGGACAGGGGCTAACTATGGCTACACCTTC | CASSVGTGANYGYTF
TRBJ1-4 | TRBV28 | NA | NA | TGTGCCAGCAGTTTACTCAGGAATGAAAAACTGTTTTTT | CASSLLRNEKLFF
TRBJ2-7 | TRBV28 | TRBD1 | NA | TGTGCCAGCAGTTTCAGGCTCCAAATTTGGGACAGGGTTTACGAGCAGTACTTC | CASSFRLQIWDRVYEQYF
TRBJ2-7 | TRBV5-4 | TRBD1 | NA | TGTGCCAGCAGCTCCGGACAGGGGAGGGGCGAGCAGTACTTC | CASSSGQGRGEQYF
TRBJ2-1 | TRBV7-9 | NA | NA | TGTTCCAGCAGCCCGGGTGTCGAGCAGTTCTTC | CSSSPGVEQFF
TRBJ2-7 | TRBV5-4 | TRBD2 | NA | TGTGCCAGCAGCCAGGATAGCGGGGGGGCCTTCTTTGAGCAGTACTTC | CASSQDSGGAFFEQYF
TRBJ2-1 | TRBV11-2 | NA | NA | TGTGCCAGCCTTCGGGAAAGCTCCTACAATGAGCAGTTCTTC | CASLRESSYNEQFF
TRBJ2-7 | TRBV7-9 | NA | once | TGTGCCAGCAGCCGAGGTGGCCCCGTGGGCTACGAGCAGTACTTC | CASSRGGPVGYEQYF
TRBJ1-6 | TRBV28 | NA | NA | TGTGCCAGCAGCGGGTTTAATTCACCCCTCCACTTT | CASSGFNSPLHF
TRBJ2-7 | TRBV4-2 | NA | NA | TGTGCCAGCAGCCCGTCGGGTTCGGGGACAAGAAGAGCCTACGAGCAGTACTTC | CASSPSGSGTRRAYEQYF
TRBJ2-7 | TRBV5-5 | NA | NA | TGTGCCAGCAGCGCCCGGTCCACCTACGAGCAGTACTTC | CASSARSTYEQYF
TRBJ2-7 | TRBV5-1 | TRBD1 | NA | TGCGCCAGCCGCCGGGACAGCGACTACGAGCAGTACTTC | CASRRDSDYEQYF
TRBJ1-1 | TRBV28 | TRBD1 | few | TGTGCCAGCAGGACAGGGTATACTCGTACTGAAGCTTTCTTT | CASRTGYTRTEAFF
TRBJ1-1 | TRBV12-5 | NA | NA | TGTGCTAGTGCCGGGGACACCCCGAACACTGAAGCTTTCTTT | CASAGDTPNTEAFF
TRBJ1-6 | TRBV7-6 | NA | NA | TGTGCCAGCAGCTTAGCGCCCCCAGGAAGCTCCTATAATTCACCCCTCCACTTT | CASSLAPPGSSYNSPLHF
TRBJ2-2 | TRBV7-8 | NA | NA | TGTGCCAGCAGCACAAGAAAGAACCCCGGGGAGCTGTTTTTT | CASSTRKNPGELFF
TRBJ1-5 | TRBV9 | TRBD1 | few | TGTGCCAGCAGTGGGACAGGGTGGAATCAGCCCCAGCATTTT | CASSGTGWNQPQHF
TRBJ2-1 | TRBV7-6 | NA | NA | TGTGCCAGCAGCGGAGTATATTCCTACAATGAGCAGTTCTTC | CASSGVYSYNEQFF
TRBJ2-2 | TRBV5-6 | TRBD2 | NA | TGTGCCAGCAGAGCGTTCAAGCGGGGTATGCTAACCGGGGAGCTGTTTTTT | CASRAFKRGMLTGELFF
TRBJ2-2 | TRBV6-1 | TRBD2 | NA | TGTGCCAGCAGTGAAGCTCAACTAGCGGGTATACCGAACACCGGGGAGCTGTTTTTT | CASSEAQLAGIPNTGELFF
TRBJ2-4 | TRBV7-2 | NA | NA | TGTGCCAGCACCTTGGGGCCTGACAAAAACATTCAGTACTTC | CASTLGPDKNIQYF
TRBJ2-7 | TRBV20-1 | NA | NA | TGCAGTGCTAGCCCCGGGGAGGAGCAGTACTTC | CSASPGEEQYF
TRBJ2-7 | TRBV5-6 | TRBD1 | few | TGTGCCAGCAGCTTGGGACAGGGGGCGCCCGGGCAGTACTTC | CASSLGQGAPGQYF